One sample yielded the 29 T cell receptor beta chains listed below, sequenced in a study of CD8+CD57+ T cells in acquired aplastic anemia (dated by TCRdb to the late 2010s). Sequencing instrument: Illumina HiSeq 2000. TCR beta VDJ combination and CDR3 sequence profiling used genomic DNA as the template. In-frame beta chains were kept once TCRdb had trimmed the public reads at Q25 with fastp and called clones with MiXCR. Rows merge per CDR3 protein into single entries with the most common DNA and genes. The table for this sample lists 150,000 to 200,000 distinct CDR3 sequences; less than 60% of them were counted only once. Of the sample, 2.5% to 3.5% falls within the top ten clones. Expansion of CD8+CD57+ cells had been shown by flow cytometry in the patients chosen for sequencing. The sequencing sample was made of sorted CD4+, CD8+, or CD8+CD57+ T cells (not recorded which) from PBMCs. These receptors originate from a human donor with aplastic anemia.

CDR3 amino acids: CASSLTRGNTEAFF. The CDR3 DNA reads TGTGCCAGCAGCTTAACAAGGGGGAACACTGAAGCTTTCTTT. The chain joins TRBV7-8 to TRBJ1-1, with a weak D call TRBD1 (5 bases). The CDR3 sequence is 14 residues long. Germline V gene data show CDR1 as SGHVS and CDR2 as FQNEAQ. V was shortened by 2 bases and J by 1 base, with 8 bases between the two germline ends. Drawing the rest from reference TRBV7-8 and TRBJ1-1, the complete variable domain is GAGVSQSPRYKVAKRGQDVALRCDPISGHVSLFWYQQALGQGPEFLTYFQNEAQLDKSGLPSDRFFAERPEGSVSTLKIQRTQQEDSAVYLCASSLTRGNTEAFFGQGTRLTVV.

This clonotype has a handful of counts. This chain connects TRBV15 to TRBJ2-1; TRBD1 is a possible D gene (5 bases). This CDR3 has 17 amino acids. CDR1 is LNHNV and CDR2 is YYDKDF in the germline V gene (reference sequence). The V and J ends lost 0 bases and 7 bases respectively, with 19 bases between them. CDR3: CATSRDKEIFPGNEQFF. CDR3 in DNA: TGTGCCACCAGCAGAGATAAGGAGATTTTTCCAGGGAATGAGCAGTTCTTC.

The chain couples TRBV29-1 to TRBJ1-1; D is perhaps TRBD1 (6 bases). The V end lost 7 bases, the J end lost 2 bases, and 14 bases lay between the germline ends. The CDR3 loop spans 13 amino acids. Germline CDR1 SQVTM, CDR2 ANQGSEA. Here the CDR3 DNA reads TGCAGCGGTGCCACAGGGACTAACACTGAAGCTTTCTTT. It codes for CSGATGTNTEAFF. The whole variable domain, remainder taken from reference TRBV29-1 and TRBJ1-1, is SAVISQKPSRDICQRGTSLTIQCQVDSQVTMMFWYRQQPGQSLTLIATANQGSEATYESGFVIDKFPISRPNLTFSTLTVSNMSPEDSSIYLCSGATGTNTEAFFGQGTRLTVV.

Points on this clonotype: A much larger clone differs from this one at a single base, so this may be a read error. CDR3 loop: CAPGKGPYEQYF. DNA for the CDR3: TGTGCTCCCGGGAAAGGGCCCTACGAGCAGTACTTC. The V call is TRBV3-1, the J call TRBJ2-7, with D possibly TRBD2 on 5 matching bases. Germline V lookup: CDR1 LGHDT, CDR2 YNNKEL (reference sequence). CDR3 size: 12 residues.

As to this clonotype: A much bigger clone sits one base away, suggesting this may be a read error. This likely comes from a read error, as the CDR3 has no conserved phenylalanine or tryptophan at its end. V gene TRBV9 combines with J gene TRBJ2-2, with TRBD1 matching over 7 bases. In germline, CDR1 is SGDLS, CDR2 YYNGEE. This CDR3 has 15 residues. The J segment lost 3 bases and the V segment lost 2 bases, leaving 4 bases of the junction unmatched. The CDR3 bases are TGTGCCAGCAGCGTCGGGACAGTCGACACCGGGGAGCTGTTTCTT. It specifies CASSVGTVDTGELFL.

The chain has TRBV10-3 and TRBJ1-6; unclear D gene. V was cut by 3 bases and J by 11 bases, with 8 bases left in between. The CDR3 is 12 amino acids. Germline CDR1 is ENHRY and CDR2 is SYGVKD. The CDR3 loop reads CAISDRSAPLHF. The CDR3 DNA reads as TGTGCCATCAGTGACCGGTCCGCACCCCTCCACTTT.

This clonotype was seen at least ten times. The chain carries TRBV12-3 or TRBV12-4 and TRBJ2-5, with D possibly TRBD2 on 5 matching bases. Trimming stripped 7 bases from V and 2 bases from J, with 11 bases between. This CDR3 has 13 amino acids. The chain's CDR3 is CASNKDLQETQYF. The CDR3 DNA follows: TGTGCCAGCAATAAGGACTTGCAAGAGACCCAGTACTTC.

V and J are TRBV7-9 and TRBJ1-5; D possibly corresponds to TRBD1 (6 bases). Germline lookup yields CDR1 SEHNR and CDR2 FQNEAQ (reference sequence). The CDR3 spans 13 residues. V dropped 5 bases and J dropped 6 bases, with 11 bases sitting between them. CDR3 coding DNA: TGTGCCAGCAGCCAGATAGGGGGTCAGCCCCAGCATTTT. Residues: CASSQIGGQPQHF.

Only a few counts were recorded for this clonotype. This chain uses TRBV10-3 with TRBJ1-1; D ambiguous. CDR3 length: 16 amino acids. Per the germline V gene, CDR1 is ENHRY and CDR2 is SYGVKD. V lost 0 bases and J 2 bases, leaving 13 bases between the germline ends. CDR3 loop: CAISESNGRINTEAFF. CDR3 DNA: TGTGCCATCAGTGAGTCGAATGGACGGATTAACACTGAAGCTTTCTTT.

The V gene is TRBV2, the J gene TRBJ2-3; D uncertain. This CDR3 contains 14 residues. CDR1 and CDR2 from the germline V gene are SNHLY and FYNNEI. V dropped 3 bases and J dropped 0 bases, with 7 bases sitting between them. The CDR3 DNA follows: TGTGCCAGCAGTGACATGGCTAGCACAGATACGCAGTATTTT. Translation gives CASSDMASTDTQYF.

The gene calls are TRBV14 and TRBJ2-7; 10 bases agree with TRBD1. CDR1 is SGHDN, CDR2 FVKESK, per germline. The CDR3 extends over 14 amino acids. Germline trimming cut 1 base from V and 6 bases from J; bases unmatched to any gene: 3. The CDR3 bases are TGTGCCAGCAGCCAAGCGACAGGGGGCCTCGAGCAGTACTTC. Translation: CASSQATGGLEQYF.

This clonotype ranks as medium-sized (0.01 to 0.1%). This sequence joins TRBV2 and TRBJ1-1; D is unresolved. The CDR3 sequence is 14 residues long. V was pared by 3 bases and J by 3 bases, with 11 bases between. Germline V gives CDR1 SNHLY, CDR2 FYNNEI. The CDR3 DNA follows: TGTGCCAGCAGTGATGTGGTAGGCCACACTGAAGCTTTCTTT. It yields the protein CASSDVVGHTEAFF.

Concerning this clonotype: A much larger clonotype is one base distant, so this may be a read error. The chain has TRBV11-2 and TRBJ1-5, with 9 bases identical to TRBD1. The CDR3 consists of 16 residues. The germline V gene has CDR1 SGHAT and CDR2 FQNNGV. The CDR3 nucleotides read TGTGCCAGCAGCCGAACAGGGGGCGCGAGCAATCAGACCCAGCATTTT. Translated, it gives CASSRTGGASNQTQHF.

V and J are TRBV19 and TRBJ1-1, with D maybe TRBD1 (5 bases). The CDR3 sequence is 11 residues long. The germline CDR1 and CDR2 sequences are LNHDA and SQIVND (reference sequence). Trimming removed 5 bases at V and 6 bases at J, with 7 bases between. For the CDR3, the DNA is TGTGCCAGTAGTTGGGGGGCTGAAGCTTTCTTT. Translation: CASSWGAEAFF. The full variable domain, with the rest looked up from reference TRBV19 and TRBJ1-1, is DGGITQSPKYLFRKEGQNVTLSCEQNLNHDAMYWYRQDPGQGLRLIYYSQIVNDFQKGDIAEGYSVSREKKESFPLTVTSAQKNPTAFYLCASSWGAEAFFGQGTRLTVV.

This clonotype occurred many times. The V gene is TRBV12-3 or TRBV12-4, the J gene TRBJ1-4; the match to TRBD1 covers 8 bases. V was clipped by 5 bases and J by 8 bases; unmatched bases: 7. The CDR3 spans 14 residues. DNA of the CDR3: TGTGCCAGCAGTACGGGACAGGTCCAAGAAAAACTGTTTTTT. Residues: CASSTGQVQEKLFF.

Many counts were recorded for this clonotype. The chain recombines TRBV6-5 with TRBJ1-1; TRBD1 matches 8 bases. CDR3 length: 13 residues. Germline V gene sequence: CDR1 MNHEY, CDR2 SVGAGI. The V segment lost 8 bases and the J segment 7 bases; nucleotides outside the gene matches: 9. Here the CDR3 DNA reads TGTGCCAGCGGCAACAGGGGGACCGGTGAAGCTTTCTTT. This encodes CASGNRGTGEAFF.

This clonotype was counted a few times. This may come from a read error, since a much larger clone is one base off. The chain links TRBV5-6 to TRBJ1-5; the D gene is possibly TRBD1 (5 bases). Germline lookup yields CDR1 SGHDT and CDR2 YYEEEE. This CDR3 spans 14 amino acids. The ends were cut back, 0 bases at V and 6 bases at J, with 10 bases in the middle. DNA for the CDR3: TGTGCCAGCAGCTTGGTAGGGGTCAGTCAGCCCCAGCATTTT. Translating gives CASSLVGVSQPQHF.

This clonotype was observed once. The chain uses TRBV25-1 and TRBJ1-4; 9 bases map to TRBD1. CDR1 and CDR2 from the germline V gene are MGHDK and SYGVNS. The CDR3 spans 16 residues. The junction had 12 bases not matched to a gene; V was cut back by 9 bases and J by 4 bases. CDR3 sequence reads: CARTSGQGYGNEKLFF. CDR3 in DNA: TGTGCCAGAACCTCAGGACAGGGGTACGGTAATGAAAAACTGTTTTTT.

This clonotype was found many times. This chain connects TRBV9 to TRBJ2-7, with D perhaps TRBD2 (5 bases). CDR1 is SGDLS, CDR2 YYNGEE, per germline. Trimming stripped 0 bases from V and 0 bases from J, with 10 bases between. This CDR3 region has 15 residues. The CDR3 region has the DNA TGTGCCAGCAGCGTAGTCGGGATTAGCTCCTACGAGCAGTACTTC. Protein product: CASSVVGISSYEQYF. Complete variable domain (other parts from reference TRBV9 and TRBJ2-7): DSGVTQTPKHLITATGQRVTLRCSPRSGDLSVYWYQQSLDQGLQFLIQYYNGEERAKGNILERFSAQQFPDLHSELNLSSLELGDSALYFCASSVVGISSYEQYFGPGTRLTVT.

V is TRBV10-3 and J is TRBJ2-7, with D maybe TRBD1 (6 bases). This CDR3 has 13 residues. In germline, CDR1 is ENHRY, CDR2 SYGVKD. V was shortened by 3 bases and J by 6 bases, with 12 bases between the two germline ends. CDR3 residues: CAISEQGLAEQYF. As DNA, the CDR3 is TGTGCCATCAGTGAACAGGGCCTCGCCGAGCAGTACTTC.

The rearrangement links TRBV6-1 to TRBJ2-2; a weak D match, TRBD1 (6 bases). Trimming removed 6 bases at V and 7 bases at J, with 15 bases between. CDR1 and CDR2 (germline): MNHNS, SASEGT. CDR3 size: 14 residues. The CDR3 bases are TGTGCCAGCAGACCCGGGACACAGATCGGGGAGCTGTTTTTT. This encodes CASRPGTQIGELFF.

This clonotype has ten or more counts. The chain is built from TRBV11-2 and TRBJ1-1; D possibly corresponds to TRBD1 (6 bases). The V end was cut by 2 bases, the J end by 0 bases, with 7 bases between. Germline V CDR1 and CDR2: SGHAT, FQNNGV. The CDR3 runs to 14 residues. Here the CDR3 reads CASSLQGLNTEAFF. CDR3 in DNA: TGTGCCAGCAGCTTACAGGGGTTGAACACTGAAGCTTTCTTT.

The chain joins TRBV29-1 to TRBJ1-1; D call uncertain. The CDR3 has 15 amino acids. Germline V gives CDR1 SQVTM, CDR2 ANQGSEA. Trimming pared 4 bases from V and 5 bases from J, leaving 20 bases between. CDR3 loop: CSVGIEVLVPTEAFF. In nucleotides, the CDR3 is TGCAGCGTTGGAATAGAGGTCCTCGTCCCGACTGAAGCTTTCTTT. The full variable domain, its missing parts supplied by reference TRBV29-1 and TRBJ1-1, is SAVISQKPSRDICQRGTSLTIQCQVDSQVTMMFWYRQQPGQSLTLIATANQGSEATYESGFVIDKFPISRPNLTFSTLTVSNMSPEDSSIYLCSVGIEVLVPTEAFFGQGTRLTVV.

This clonotype has a handful of counts. The chain links TRBV3-1 to TRBJ1-4; no firm D call. The CDR3 runs 13 residues. V was cut by 5 bases and J by 6 bases, with 10 bases left in between. From germline, CDR1 is LGHDT and CDR2 YNNKEL (reference sequence). This chain's CDR3 is CASSFSGYEKLFF. DNA for the CDR3: TGTGCCAGCAGCTTTTCCGGTTATGAAAAACTGTTTTTT.

This chain connects TRBV12-3 or TRBV12-4 to TRBJ1-1; D is unclear. This CDR3 comprises 14 residues. V shed 6 bases and J shed 1 base, with 12 bases lying between them. CDR3 sequence reads: CASSPEAPNTEAFF. The CDR3 bases are TGTGCCAGCAGCCCGGAGGCCCCGAACACTGAAGCTTTCTTT.

This clonotype was counted at least ten times. The chain combines TRBV9 with TRBJ2-2; no reliable D call. CDR3 length: 15 residues. V was pared by 4 bases and J by 4 bases, with 14 bases between. CDR1 is SGDLS and CDR2 is YYNGEE in the germline V gene. The CDR3 spells CASSTVLGPTGELFF. The DNA of the CDR3 is TGTGCCAGCAGCACCGTTTTAGGCCCCACCGGGGAGCTGTTTTTT.

Concerning this clonotype itself: Since a much larger clone is just one base distant, this may be a read error. V is TRBV5-1 and J is TRBJ2-1, with a possible D match to TRBD1 (6 bases). Trimming pared 4 bases from V and 2 bases from J, leaving 13 bases between. CDR3 length: 15 residues. CDR1 is SGHRS, CDR2 YFSETQ, per germline. The CDR3 DNA reads TGCGCCAGCAGCCACTCCGGGACAACCTACAATGAGCAGTTCTTC. It codes for CASSHSGTTYNEQFF.

V gene TRBV3-1 combines with J gene TRBJ1-2; D is uncertain. V lost 0 bases, J lost 13 bases, and 15 bases lay in between. Germline V gene data show CDR1 as LGHDT and CDR2 as YNNKEL (reference sequence). This CDR3 is built from 13 residues. DNA for the CDR3: TGTGCCAGCAGCCAAGACGCAAGGGCACAACGCACCTTC. Translating gives CASSQDARAQRTF.

This clonotype was seen many times. The chain combines TRBV6-4 with TRBJ1-6; 7 nucleotides line up with TRBD1. Germline V gene data show CDR1 as MRHNA and CDR2 as SNTAGT. J was trimmed by 5 bases and V by 6 bases; bases with no gene match: 7. This CDR3 region has 15 residues. The CDR3 is CASRPDRVNNSPLHF. The CDR3 nucleotides read TGTGCCAGCAGGCCCGACAGGGTCAATAATTCACCCCTCCACTTT.